The rows below give T cell receptor beta chains drawn from one sample of a study of blood T cell repertoires in COVID-19. The repertoire was sequenced with immunoSEQ multiplex PCR; TCRdb's copy has only in-frame clones and lacks some. The table has roughly 400,000 clones, approximately 91% seen once; the top ten hold 1.4%. Input material: PBMCs or T cells enriched from blood (not recorded which). These TCRs come from a young woman who had been exposed to COVID-19. CDR3s include the opening cysteine and the closing phenylalanine or tryptophan. The order of the fields is D gene, clone size, V gene, J gene, CDR3 DNA, CDR3 protein. D genes are given only for firm matches. Expanded clones are given a class, and other clones once, few, many or no size at all.

d_gene: TRBD1; abundance: .; v_gene: TRBV3-1/TRBV3-2; j_gene: TRBJ2-7; CDR3nt: TGTGCCAGCAGCGAATCAGACAGGGACCAAAACGAGCAGTACTTC; CDR3aa: CASSESDRDQNEQYF
d_gene: .; abundance: .; v_gene: TRBV5-5; j_gene: TRBJ2-1; CDR3nt: TGTGCCAGCAGTTCTCAGGGGACTGAGCAGTTCTTC; CDR3aa: CASSSQGTEQFF
d_gene: .; abundance: .; v_gene: TRBV6-6; j_gene: TRBJ1-4; CDR3nt: TGTGCCAGCAGTCAACGGGAGAATGAAAAACTGTTTTTT; CDR3aa: CASSQRENEKLFF
d_gene: TRBD1; abundance: few; v_gene: TRBV25-1; j_gene: TRBJ1-5; CDR3nt: TGTGCCAGCAGGGGACAGGGGGCCGATCAGCCCCAGCATTTT; CDR3aa: CASRGQGADQPQHF
d_gene: TRBD1; abundance: .; v_gene: TRBV19; j_gene: TRBJ1-2; CDR3nt: TGTGCCAGTAGTGACAGGGGCCTCCCCTATGGCTACACCTTC; CDR3aa: CASSDRGLPYGYTF
d_gene: .; abundance: .; v_gene: TRBV4-3; j_gene: TRBJ1-1; CDR3nt: TGCGCCAGCAGCCAAGAGGCACATTTAAACACTGAAGCTTTCTTT; CDR3aa: CASSQEAHLNTEAFF
d_gene: TRBD2; abundance: .; v_gene: TRBV9; j_gene: TRBJ2-3; CDR3nt: TGTGCCAGCAACGGAGCCCGGGGGGAAGGACACACATTCGATACGCAGTATTTT; CDR3aa: CASNGARGEGHTFDTQYF
d_gene: TRBD1; abundance: once; v_gene: TRBV19; j_gene: TRBJ1-5; CDR3nt: TGTGCCAGTACCCGGGACAGGGGAAATCAGCCCCAGCATTTT; CDR3aa: CASTRDRGNQPQHF
d_gene: TRBD1; abundance: .; v_gene: TRBV4-3; j_gene: TRBJ2-7; CDR3nt: TGCGCCAGCAGCCAGGAGGACAGGGCACTATCCTACGAGCAGTACTTC; CDR3aa: CASSQEDRALSYEQYF
d_gene: TRBD1; abundance: .; v_gene: TRBV9; j_gene: TRBJ1-6; CDR3nt: TGTGCCAGCAGCGTCTCCATCCCCGGGACAGGGGGTTCACCCCTCCACTTT; CDR3aa: CASSVSIPGTGGSPLHF
d_gene: .; abundance: .; v_gene: TRBV10-3; j_gene: TRBJ2-3; CDR3nt: TGTGCCATCAGCCCTGACTACCCCCTCACAGATACGCAGTATTTT; CDR3aa: CAISPDYPLTDTQYF
d_gene: TRBD2; abundance: .; v_gene: TRBV3-1/TRBV3-2; j_gene: TRBJ2-1; CDR3nt: TGTGCCAGCAGCCAAGTAGCGGGAGGGAGCTACAATGAGCAGTTCTTC; CDR3aa: CASSQVAGGSYNEQFF
d_gene: .; abundance: .; v_gene: TRBV5-5; j_gene: TRBJ1-1; CDR3nt: TGTGCCAGCAGCTTCCGGAGCGGCACTGAAGCTTTCTTT; CDR3aa: CASSFRSGTEAFF
d_gene: TRBD1; abundance: .; v_gene: TRBV18; j_gene: TRBJ2-7; CDR3nt: TGTGCCAGCTCAGTACAGGGGGCGCAGTCCTACGAGCAGTACTTC; CDR3aa: CASSVQGAQSYEQYF
d_gene: TRBD2; abundance: once; v_gene: TRBV4-2; j_gene: TRBJ2-7; CDR3nt: TGTGCCAGCAGCCAAGATCAGGCCAGCGGGATGTACGAGCAGTACTTC; CDR3aa: CASSQDQASGMYEQYF
d_gene: TRBD2; abundance: .; v_gene: TRBV9; j_gene: TRBJ2-2; CDR3nt: TGTGCCAGCAGCGCCGGACTAGCGGTGGCTAATGGGGAGCTGTTTTTT; CDR3aa: CASSAGLAVANGELFF
d_gene: .; abundance: .; v_gene: TRBV20-1; j_gene: TRBJ1-6; CDR3nt: TGCAGTGCTAGTTCGGAGTATAATTCACCCCTCCACTTT; CDR3aa: CSASSEYNSPLHF
d_gene: .; abundance: few; v_gene: TRBV11-3; j_gene: TRBJ2-1; CDR3nt: TGTGCCAGCAGCCACAGGGAGTACAATGAGCAGTTCTTC; CDR3aa: CASSHREYNEQFF
d_gene: .; abundance: .; v_gene: TRBV28; j_gene: TRBJ2-7; CDR3nt: TGTGCCAGTCGAGATTTTGCCGAGCAGTACTTC; CDR3aa: CASRDFAEQYF
d_gene: TRBD1; abundance: .; v_gene: TRBV27; j_gene: TRBJ1-1; CDR3nt: TGTGCCAGCAGTTCGGACAGGGCCAGGAACACTGAAGCTTTCTTT; CDR3aa: CASSSDRARNTEAFF
d_gene: .; abundance: .; v_gene: TRBV18; j_gene: TRBJ2-3; CDR3nt: TGTGCCAGCTCACCATGGGGCCCCAATAGCACAGATACGCAGTATTTT; CDR3aa: CASSPWGPNSTDTQYF
d_gene: .; abundance: .; v_gene: TRBV19; j_gene: TRBJ2-1; CDR3nt: TGTGCCAGTAGTATAGTTGGGGGGGCCTTTTACAATGAGCAGTTCTTC; CDR3aa: CASSIVGGAFYNEQFF
d_gene: .; abundance: .; v_gene: TRBV7-2; j_gene: TRBJ2-5; CDR3nt: TGTGCCAGCAGCTTAGCCGACCAAGAGACCCAGTACTTC; CDR3aa: CASSLADQETQYF
d_gene: .; abundance: .; v_gene: TRBV18; j_gene: TRBJ2-3; CDR3nt: TGTGCCAGCTCCATTGGTCGATATATGGGCAGTAGCACAGATACGCAGTATTTT; CDR3aa: CASSIGRYMGSSTDTQYF
d_gene: .; abundance: .; v_gene: TRBV19; j_gene: TRBJ1-2; CDR3nt: TGTGCCAGTAGTATCAGCGGCCACAACTATGGCTACACCTTC; CDR3aa: CASSISGHNYGYTF
d_gene: .; abundance: .; v_gene: TRBV9; j_gene: TRBJ2-7; CDR3nt: TGTGCCAGCAGAGGACAGCTGGGAGAGCAGTACTTC; CDR3aa: CASRGQLGEQYF
d_gene: TRBD2; abundance: .; v_gene: TRBV7-8; j_gene: TRBJ2-2; CDR3nt: TGTGCCAGCAGCCGATTGCTAGCGGGGGGGACGGCCGGGGAGCTGTTTTTT; CDR3aa: CASSRLLAGGTAGELFF
d_gene: TRBD1; abundance: .; v_gene: TRBV5-6; j_gene: TRBJ2-7; CDR3nt: TGTGCCAGCAGCTCCCTTTCGGGACAGAGCAACGAGCAGTACTTC; CDR3aa: CASSSLSGQSNEQYF
d_gene: TRBD1; abundance: .; v_gene: TRBV3-1/TRBV3-2; j_gene: TRBJ1-4; CDR3nt: TGTGCCAGCGGGGACAGGGGAGTTGAAAAACTGTTTTTT; CDR3aa: CASGDRGVEKLFF
d_gene: TRBD2; abundance: once; v_gene: TRBV18; j_gene: TRBJ2-1; CDR3nt: TGTGCCAGCTCAATTACTAGCGGGGGGGCCTCCTACAATGAGCAGTTCTTC; CDR3aa: CASSITSGGASYNEQFF
d_gene: TRBD1; abundance: .; v_gene: TRBV29-1; j_gene: TRBJ2-3; CDR3nt: TGCAGCGGGACAGGAGGAACAGATACGCAGTATTTT; CDR3aa: CSGTGGTDTQYF
d_gene: .; abundance: .; v_gene: TRBV4-1; j_gene: TRBJ1-1; CDR3nt: TGCGCCAGCAGCCAACCCTCCCGGGAAGCTTTCTTT; CDR3aa: CASSQPSREAFF
d_gene: .; abundance: .; v_gene: TRBV28; j_gene: TRBJ1-1; CDR3nt: TGTGCCAGCAGCCCGGTTGGCACTGAAGCTTTCTTT; CDR3aa: CASSPVGTEAFF
d_gene: TRBD1; abundance: .; v_gene: TRBV4-1; j_gene: TRBJ1-1; CDR3nt: TGCGCCAGCAGCCACCCGACAGGGGTAGTGGACACTGAAGCTTTCTTT; CDR3aa: CASSHPTGVVDTEAFF
d_gene: TRBD2; abundance: .; v_gene: TRBV4-3; j_gene: TRBJ2-1; CDR3nt: TGCGCCAGCAGCCAGGAGCGGGGGCCTTTGATGGGCCAGCAGTTCTTC; CDR3aa: CASSQERGPLMGQQFF
d_gene: .; abundance: once; v_gene: TRBV29-1; j_gene: TRBJ2-6; CDR3nt: TGCAGCGTTGAAGACGGCACAGGGATTGGGGCCAACGTCCTGACTTTC; CDR3aa: CSVEDGTGIGANVLTF
d_gene: .; abundance: .; v_gene: TRBV5-1; j_gene: TRBJ2-2; CDR3nt: TGCGCCAGCAGCTTAGTAGTTTCCACCGGGGAGCTGTTTTTT; CDR3aa: CASSLVVSTGELFF
d_gene: .; abundance: few; v_gene: TRBV29-1; j_gene: TRBJ1-1; CDR3nt: TGCAGCGTTGAAGATAGGCAGGCTGAAGCTTTCTTT; CDR3aa: CSVEDRQAEAFF
d_gene: TRBD1; abundance: .; v_gene: TRBV28; j_gene: TRBJ2-7; CDR3nt: TGTGCCAGCAGTACCTGGACAGGGGTCCGCTACGAGCAGTACTTC; CDR3aa: CASSTWTGVRYEQYF
d_gene: TRBD2; abundance: .; v_gene: TRBV9; j_gene: TRBJ2-1; CDR3nt: TGTGCCAGCAGCGAAAGCGGGGGTGCTAGCTCCTACAATGAGCAGTTCTTC; CDR3aa: CASSESGGASSYNEQFF
d_gene: .; abundance: .; v_gene: TRBV6-5; j_gene: TRBJ1-1; CDR3nt: TGTGCCAGCAGCGATACAGGGAACACTGAAGCTTTCTTT; CDR3aa: CASSDTGNTEAFF